The entry that follows covers one TCR beta chain sequence. This specimen belongs to a study of T cell repertoires in ileal Crohn's disease. Here immunoSEQ multiplex PCR was the method, and the copy in TCRdb shows in-frame clones only, minus some. The sample comprises about 5,000 clones, 95% of which are singletons, and around 0.31% rests with the top ten. The sequencing input was ileal tissue. This TCR was recovered from an adult with Crohn's disease.

As DNA, the CDR3 is TGTGCCAGCAGCTATAGGCGGGACAGCCTCTACAATGAGCAGTTCTTC. Translated, it gives CASSYRRDSLYNEQFF. The chain uses TRBV14 and TRBJ2-1; D possibly corresponds to TRBD1 (7 bases). The V and J ends lost 5 bases and 3 bases respectively, with 17 bases between them. The germline CDR1 and CDR2 sequences are SGHDN and FVKESK. This CDR3 spans 16 amino acids.